This T cell receptor (beta chain) was obtained from a study of PD-L1 blockade in urothelial cancer. Overall study: Atezolizumab (1,200 mg intravenously every 3 weeks) began around 2014 for patients. Of 28 to 35 patients, almost 26 were males with bladder-origin urothelial cancer. Between 0 and 3 chemotherapy regimens preceded treatment for each patient. Blood analysis took place 3 weeks (second dose) and 6 weeks after treatment start.

This clone has just one count. As for time point: pretreatment peripheral blood. Produced via immunoSEQ multiplex PCR; TCRdb's table is partial and in-frame only. The table records just under 50,000 clones, approximately 79% of them present only once. J lost 5 bases, V lost 7 bases, and 11 bases had no gene match. This CDR3 contains 16 residues. Germline CDR1 is ENHRY and CDR2 is SYGVKD. The starting material was PBMCs, obtained around atezolizumab (anti-PD-L1) treatment. The TCR originated in a man between 65 and 85 years old with urothelial cancer. The chain recombines TRBV10-3 with TRBJ2-7; TRBD2 agrees at 13 bases. CDR3 loop: CAITPTSGRAGDEQYF. The CDR3 nucleotides are TGTGCCATCACCCCCACTAGCGGGAGGGCCGGGGACGAGCAGTACTTC.